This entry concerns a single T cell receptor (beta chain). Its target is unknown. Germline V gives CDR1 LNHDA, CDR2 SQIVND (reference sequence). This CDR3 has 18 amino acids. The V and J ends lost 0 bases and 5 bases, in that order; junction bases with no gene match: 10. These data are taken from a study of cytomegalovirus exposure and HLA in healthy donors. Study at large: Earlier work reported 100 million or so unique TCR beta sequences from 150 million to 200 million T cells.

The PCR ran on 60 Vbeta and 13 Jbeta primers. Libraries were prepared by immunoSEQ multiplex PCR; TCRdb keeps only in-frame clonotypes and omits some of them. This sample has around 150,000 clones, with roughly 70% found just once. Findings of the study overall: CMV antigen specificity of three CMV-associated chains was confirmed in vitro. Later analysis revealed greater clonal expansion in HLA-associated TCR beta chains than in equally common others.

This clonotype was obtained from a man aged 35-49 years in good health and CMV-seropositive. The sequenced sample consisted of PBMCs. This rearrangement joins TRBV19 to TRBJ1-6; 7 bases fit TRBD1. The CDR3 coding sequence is TGTGCCAGTAGTATAGATCATAGTGGGACAGCGGATAATTCACCCCTCCACTTT. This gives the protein CASSIDHSGTADNSPLHF.